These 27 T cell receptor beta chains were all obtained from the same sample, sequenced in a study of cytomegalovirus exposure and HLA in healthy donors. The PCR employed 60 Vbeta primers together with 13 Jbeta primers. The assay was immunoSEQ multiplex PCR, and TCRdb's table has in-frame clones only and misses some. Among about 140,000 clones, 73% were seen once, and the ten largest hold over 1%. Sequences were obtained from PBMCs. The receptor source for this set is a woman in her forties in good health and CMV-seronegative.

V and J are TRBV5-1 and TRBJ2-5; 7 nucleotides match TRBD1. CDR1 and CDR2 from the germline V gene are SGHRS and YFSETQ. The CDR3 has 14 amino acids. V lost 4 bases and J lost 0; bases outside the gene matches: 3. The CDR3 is CASSQGTDQETQYF. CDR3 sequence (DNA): TGCGCCAGCAGCCAAGGGACAGACCAAGAGACCCAGTACTTC. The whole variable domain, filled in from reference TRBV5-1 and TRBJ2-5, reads KAGVTQTPRYLIKTRGQQVTLSCSPISGHRSVSWYQQTPGQGLQFLFEYFSETQRNKGNFPGRFSGRQFSNSRSEMNVSTLELGDSALYLCASSQGTDQETQYFGPGTRLLVL.

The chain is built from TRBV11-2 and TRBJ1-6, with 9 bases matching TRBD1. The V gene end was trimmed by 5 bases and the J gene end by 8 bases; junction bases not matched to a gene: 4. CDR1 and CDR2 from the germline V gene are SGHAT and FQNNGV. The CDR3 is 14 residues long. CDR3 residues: CASSKTGGHSPLHF. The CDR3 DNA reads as TGTGCCAGCAGCAAAACAGGGGGCCATTCACCCCTCCACTTT. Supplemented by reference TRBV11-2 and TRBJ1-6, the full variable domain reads EAGVAQSPRYKIIEKRQSVAFWCNPISGHATLYWYQQILGQGPKLLIQFQNNGVVDDSQLPKDRFSAERLKGVDSTLKIQPAKLEDSAVYLCASSKTGGHSPLHFGNGTRLTVT.

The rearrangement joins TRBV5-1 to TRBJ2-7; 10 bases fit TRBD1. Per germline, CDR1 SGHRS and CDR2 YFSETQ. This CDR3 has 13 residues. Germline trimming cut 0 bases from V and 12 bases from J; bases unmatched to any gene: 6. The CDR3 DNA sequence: TGCGCCAGCAGCTTGGAAGGACAGGGGGATCGGTACTTC. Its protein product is CASSLEGQGDRYF. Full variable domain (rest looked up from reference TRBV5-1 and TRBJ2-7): KAGVTQTPRYLIKTRGQQVTLSCSPISGHRSVSWYQQTPGQGLQFLFEYFSETQRNKGNFPGRFSGRQFSNSRSEMNVSTLELGDSALYLCASSLEGQGDRYFGPGTRLTVT.

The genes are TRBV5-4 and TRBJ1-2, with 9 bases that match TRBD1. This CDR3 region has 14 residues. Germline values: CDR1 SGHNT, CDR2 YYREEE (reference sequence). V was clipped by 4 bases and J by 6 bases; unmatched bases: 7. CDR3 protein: CASSRTQGADGYTF. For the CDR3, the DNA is TGTGCCAGCAGCCGAACACAGGGGGCAGATGGCTACACCTTC.

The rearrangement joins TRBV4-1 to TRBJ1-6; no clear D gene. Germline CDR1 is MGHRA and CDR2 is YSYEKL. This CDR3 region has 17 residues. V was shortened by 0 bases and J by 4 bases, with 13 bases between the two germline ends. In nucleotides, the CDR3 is TGCGCCAGCAGCCAAGATTCAGAGACACCTTATAATTCACCCCTCCACTTT. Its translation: CASSQDSETPYNSPLHF.

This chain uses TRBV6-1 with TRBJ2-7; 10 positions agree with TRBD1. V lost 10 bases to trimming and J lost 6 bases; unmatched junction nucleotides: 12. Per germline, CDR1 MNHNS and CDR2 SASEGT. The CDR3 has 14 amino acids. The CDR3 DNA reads TGTGCCACCGGCGGGGGACAGGGGCGGTTCGAGCAGTACTTC. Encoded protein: CATGGGQGRFEQYF.

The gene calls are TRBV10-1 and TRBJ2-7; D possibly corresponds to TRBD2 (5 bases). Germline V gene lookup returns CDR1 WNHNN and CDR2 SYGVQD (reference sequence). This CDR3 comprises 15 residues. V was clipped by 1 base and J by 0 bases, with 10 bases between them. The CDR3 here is CASSEFLGISYEQYF. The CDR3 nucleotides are TGCGCCAGCAGTGAGTTCCTCGGGATCTCCTACGAGCAGTACTTC.

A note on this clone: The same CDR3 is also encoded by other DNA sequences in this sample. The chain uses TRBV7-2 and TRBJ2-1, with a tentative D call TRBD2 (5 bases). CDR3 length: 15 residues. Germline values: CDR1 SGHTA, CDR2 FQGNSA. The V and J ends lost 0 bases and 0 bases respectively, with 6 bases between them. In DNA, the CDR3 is TGTGCCAGCAGCTTAGCGGGGAGCTCCTACAATGAGCAGTTCTTC. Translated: CASSLAGSSYNEQFF.

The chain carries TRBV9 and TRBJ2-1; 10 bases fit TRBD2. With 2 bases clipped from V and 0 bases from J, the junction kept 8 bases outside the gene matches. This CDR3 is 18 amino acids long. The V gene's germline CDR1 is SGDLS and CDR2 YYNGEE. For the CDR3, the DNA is TGTGCCAGCAGCGTTGATAGCGGGGGGTCGAGCTCCTACAATGAGCAGTTCTTC. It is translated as CASSVDSGGSSSYNEQFF. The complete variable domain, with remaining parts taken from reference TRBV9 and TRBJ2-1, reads DSGVTQTPKHLITATGQRVTLRCSPRSGDLSVYWYQQSLDQGLQFLIQYYNGEERAKGNILERFSAQQFPDLHSELNLSSLELGDSALYFCASSVDSGGSSSYNEQFFGPGTRLTVL.

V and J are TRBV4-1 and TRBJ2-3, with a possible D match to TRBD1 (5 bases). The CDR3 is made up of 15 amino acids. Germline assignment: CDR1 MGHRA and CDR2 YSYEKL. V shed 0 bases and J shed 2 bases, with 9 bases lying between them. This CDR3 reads CASSQEDRATDTQYF. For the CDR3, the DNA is TGCGCCAGCAGCCAAGAAGACAGAGCCACAGATACGCAGTATTTT.

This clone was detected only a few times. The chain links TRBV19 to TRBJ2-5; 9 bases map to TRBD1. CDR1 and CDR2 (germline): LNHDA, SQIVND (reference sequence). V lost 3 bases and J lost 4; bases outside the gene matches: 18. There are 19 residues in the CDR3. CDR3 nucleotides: TGTGCCAGTAGTATTGGTGGAGCCCCCGGGACAGGGTACCGAGAGACCCAGTACTTC. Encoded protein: CASSIGGAPGTGYRETQYF.

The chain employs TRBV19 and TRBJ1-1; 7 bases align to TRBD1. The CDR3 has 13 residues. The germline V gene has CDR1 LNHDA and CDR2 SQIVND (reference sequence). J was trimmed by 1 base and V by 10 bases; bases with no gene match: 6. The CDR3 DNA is TGTGCCACAGGGGGGCCGAGGAACACTGAAGCTTTCTTT. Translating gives CATGGPRNTEAFF. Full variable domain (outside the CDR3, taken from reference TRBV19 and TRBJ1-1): DGGITQSPKYLFRKEGQNVTLSCEQNLNHDAMYWYRQDPGQGLRLIYYSQIVNDFQKGDIAEGYSVSREKKESFPLTVTSAQKNPTAFYLCATGGPRNTEAFFGQGTRLTVV.

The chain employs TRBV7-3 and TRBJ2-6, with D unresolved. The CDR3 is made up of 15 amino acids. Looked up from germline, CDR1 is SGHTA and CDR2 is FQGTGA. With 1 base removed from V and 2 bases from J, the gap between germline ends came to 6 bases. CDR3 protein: CASSLIGTGANVLTF. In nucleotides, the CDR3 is TGTGCCAGCAGCTTAATTGGCACTGGGGCCAACGTCCTGACTTTC. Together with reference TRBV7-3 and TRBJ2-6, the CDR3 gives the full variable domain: GAGVSQTPSNKVTEKGKYVELRCDPISGHTALYWYRQSLGQGPEFLIYFQGTGAADDSGLPNDRFFAVRPEGSVSTLKIQRTERGDSAVYLCASSLIGTGANVLTFGAGSRLTVL.

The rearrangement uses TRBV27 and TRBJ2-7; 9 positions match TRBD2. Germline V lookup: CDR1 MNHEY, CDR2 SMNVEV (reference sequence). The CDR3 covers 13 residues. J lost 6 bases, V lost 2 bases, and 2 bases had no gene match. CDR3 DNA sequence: TGTGCCAGCAGTTTACGCGGGGGGGGCGAGCAGTACGTC. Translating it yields CASSLRGGGEQYV.

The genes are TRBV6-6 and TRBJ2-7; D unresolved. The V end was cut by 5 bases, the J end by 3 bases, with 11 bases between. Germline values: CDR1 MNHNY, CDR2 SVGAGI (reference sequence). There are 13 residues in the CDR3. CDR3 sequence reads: CASSTVPGYEQYF. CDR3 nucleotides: TGTGCCAGCAGTACAGTTCCCGGCTACGAGCAGTACTTC.

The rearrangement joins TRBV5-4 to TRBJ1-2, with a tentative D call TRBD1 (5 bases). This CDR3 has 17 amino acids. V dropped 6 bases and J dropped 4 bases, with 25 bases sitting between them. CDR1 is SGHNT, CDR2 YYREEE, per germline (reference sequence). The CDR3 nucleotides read TGTGCCAGCACCATTGGAGCTGGGGCAGACCGGTTCTATGGCTACACCTTC. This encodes CASTIGAGADRFYGYTF.

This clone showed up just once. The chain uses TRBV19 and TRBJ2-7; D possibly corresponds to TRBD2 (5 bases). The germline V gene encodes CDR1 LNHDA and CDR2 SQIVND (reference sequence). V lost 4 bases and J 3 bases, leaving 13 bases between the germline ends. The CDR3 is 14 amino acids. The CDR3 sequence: CASSKGGFYYEQYF. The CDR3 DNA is TGTGCCAGTAGTAAAGGAGGCTTTTACTACGAGCAGTACTTC.

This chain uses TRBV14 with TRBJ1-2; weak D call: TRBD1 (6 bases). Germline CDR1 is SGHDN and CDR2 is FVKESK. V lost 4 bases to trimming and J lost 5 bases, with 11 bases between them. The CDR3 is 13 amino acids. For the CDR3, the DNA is TGTGCCAGCAGCCCAGGGGAGGGGTATGGCTACACCTTC. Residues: CASSPGEGYGYTF.

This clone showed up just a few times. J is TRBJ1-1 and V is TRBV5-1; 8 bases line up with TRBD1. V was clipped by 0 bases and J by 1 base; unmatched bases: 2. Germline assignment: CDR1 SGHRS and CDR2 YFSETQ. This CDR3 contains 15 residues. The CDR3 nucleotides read TGCGCCAGCAGCTTGGAGGGGACAGGGAACACTGAAGCTTTCTTT. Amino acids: CASSLEGTGNTEAFF.

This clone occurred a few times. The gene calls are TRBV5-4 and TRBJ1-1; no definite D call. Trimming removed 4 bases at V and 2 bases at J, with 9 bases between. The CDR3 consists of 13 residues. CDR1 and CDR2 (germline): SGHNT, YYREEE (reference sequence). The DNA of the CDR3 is TGTGCCAGCAGCATTACAGTAAACACTGAAGCTTTCTTT. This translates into CASSITVNTEAFF.

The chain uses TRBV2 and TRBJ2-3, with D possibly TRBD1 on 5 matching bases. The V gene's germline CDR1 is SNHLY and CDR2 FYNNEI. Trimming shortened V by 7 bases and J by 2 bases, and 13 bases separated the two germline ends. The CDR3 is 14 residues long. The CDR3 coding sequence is TGTGCCAGCACCCTCATGACAGACACAGATACGCAGTATTTT. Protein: CASTLMTDTDTQYF. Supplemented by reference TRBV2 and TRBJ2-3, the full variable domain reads EPEVTQTPSHQVTQMGQEVILRCVPISNHLYFYWYRQILGQKVEFLVSFYNNEISEKSEIFDDQFSVERPDGSNFTLKIRSTKLEDSAMYFCASTLMTDTDTQYFGPGTRLTVL.

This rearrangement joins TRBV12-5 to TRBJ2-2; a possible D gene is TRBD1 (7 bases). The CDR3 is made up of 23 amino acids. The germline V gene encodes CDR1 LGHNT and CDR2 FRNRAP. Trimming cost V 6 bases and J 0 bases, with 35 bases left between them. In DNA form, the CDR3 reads TGTGCTAGTGGCCCCAGATACCCTCAAGGACAGGAGACTTGGGAGGCGAACACCGGGGAGCTGTTTTTT. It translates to CASGPRYPQGQETWEANTGELFF. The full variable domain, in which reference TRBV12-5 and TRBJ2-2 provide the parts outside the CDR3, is DARVTQTPRHKVTEMGQEVTMRCQPILGHNTVFWYRQTMMQGLELLAYFRNRAPLDDSGMPKDRFSAEMPDATLATLKIQPSEPRDSAVYFCASGPRYPQGQETWEANTGELFFGEGSRLTVL.

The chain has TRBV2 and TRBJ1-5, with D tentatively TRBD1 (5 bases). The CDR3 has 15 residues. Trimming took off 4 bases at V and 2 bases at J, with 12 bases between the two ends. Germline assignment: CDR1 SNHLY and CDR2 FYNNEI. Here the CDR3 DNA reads TGTGCCAGCAGTGTTGGGGGGGTGCGCAATCAGCCCCAGCATTTT. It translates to CASSVGGVRNQPQHF.

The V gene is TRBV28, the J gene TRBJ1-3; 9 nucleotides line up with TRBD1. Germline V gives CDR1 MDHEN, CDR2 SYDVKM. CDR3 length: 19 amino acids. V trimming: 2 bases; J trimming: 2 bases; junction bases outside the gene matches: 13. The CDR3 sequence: CASSLPADRGTLTGNTIYF. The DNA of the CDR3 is TGTGCCAGCAGTTTACCCGCCGACAGGGGGACCCTGACTGGAAACACCATATATTTT.

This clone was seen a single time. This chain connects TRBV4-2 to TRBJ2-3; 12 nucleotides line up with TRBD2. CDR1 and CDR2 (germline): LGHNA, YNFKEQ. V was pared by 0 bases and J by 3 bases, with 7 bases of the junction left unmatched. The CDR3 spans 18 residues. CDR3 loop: CASSQEVLAGGVTDTQYF. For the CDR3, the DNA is TGTGCCAGCAGCCAAGAGGTGCTAGCGGGGGGGGTAACAGATACGCAGTATTTT.

The CDR3 DNA reads as TGTGCCAGCTCGCATGGACGGGAGAACACTGAAGCTTTCTTT. The encoded protein is CASSHGRENTEAFF. V and J are TRBV18 and TRBJ1-1; D gene unclear. Trimming pared 6 bases from V and 1 base from J, leaving 12 bases between. This CDR3 comprises 14 residues. Germline V gene lookup returns CDR1 KGHSH and CDR2 LQKENI.

CDR3 region: CASSLGSNQETQYF. Here the CDR3 DNA reads TGTGCCAGCAGCTTAGGGTCTAACCAAGAGACCCAGTACTTC. The J gene is TRBJ2-5, the V gene TRBV7-8; D not resolved. The CDR3 has 14 residues. Trimming removed 1 base at V and 0 bases at J, with 6 bases between. Germline CDR1 SGHVS, CDR2 FQNEAQ.